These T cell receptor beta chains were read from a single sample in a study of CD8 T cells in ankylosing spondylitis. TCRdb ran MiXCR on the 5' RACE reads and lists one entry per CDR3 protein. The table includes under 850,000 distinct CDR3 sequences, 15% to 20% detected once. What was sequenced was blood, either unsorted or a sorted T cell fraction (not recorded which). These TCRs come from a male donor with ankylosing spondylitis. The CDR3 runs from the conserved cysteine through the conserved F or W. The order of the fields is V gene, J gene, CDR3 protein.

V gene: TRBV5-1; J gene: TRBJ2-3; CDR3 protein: CASSPDGSTDTQYF
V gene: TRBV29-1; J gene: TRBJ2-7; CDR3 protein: CSVAQGGYEQYF
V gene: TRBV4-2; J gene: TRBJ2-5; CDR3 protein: CASSQRLAGAEAQETQYF
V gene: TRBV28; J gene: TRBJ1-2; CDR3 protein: CASSHGPRDYGYTF
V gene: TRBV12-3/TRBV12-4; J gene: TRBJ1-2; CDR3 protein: CASTKDGYGYTF
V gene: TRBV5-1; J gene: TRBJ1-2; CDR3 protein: CASSDSPPNYGYTF
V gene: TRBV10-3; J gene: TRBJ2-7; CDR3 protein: CAISVVEGENEQYF
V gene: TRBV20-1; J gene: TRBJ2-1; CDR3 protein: CSGAGLYNEQFF
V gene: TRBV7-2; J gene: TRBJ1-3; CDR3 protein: CASSLGQGDSGNTIYF
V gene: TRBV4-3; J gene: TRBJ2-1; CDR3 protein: CASSQWGGDHSNEQFF
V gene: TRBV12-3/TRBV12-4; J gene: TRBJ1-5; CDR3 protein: CASRGWGNQPQHF
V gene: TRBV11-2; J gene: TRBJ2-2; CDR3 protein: CASSLTSGRTGELFF
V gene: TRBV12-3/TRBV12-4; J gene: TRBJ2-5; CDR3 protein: CASSTEMETQYF
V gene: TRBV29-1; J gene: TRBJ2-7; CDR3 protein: CSVEKGVGYEQYF
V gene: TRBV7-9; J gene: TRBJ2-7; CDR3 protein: CASSSTWDRPYEQYF
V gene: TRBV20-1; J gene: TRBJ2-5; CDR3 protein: CSARGGLAGAQETQYF
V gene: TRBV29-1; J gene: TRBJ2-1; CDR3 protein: CSVAVVASNEQFF
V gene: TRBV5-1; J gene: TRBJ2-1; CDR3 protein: CASREGTASSYNEQFF
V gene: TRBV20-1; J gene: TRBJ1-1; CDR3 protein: CSTIPLLTQLRTAGFAEAFF
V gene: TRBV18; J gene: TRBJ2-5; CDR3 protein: CASSPGGPGQETQYF
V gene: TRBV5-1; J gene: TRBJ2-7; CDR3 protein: CASSPGTSGNSYEQYF
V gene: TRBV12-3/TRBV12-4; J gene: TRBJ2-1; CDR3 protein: CASSSRDRGEYEQFF
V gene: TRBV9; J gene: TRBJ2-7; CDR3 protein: CASSPGREGYEQYF
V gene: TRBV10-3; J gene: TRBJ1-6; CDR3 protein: CAIAPQIDSPLHF
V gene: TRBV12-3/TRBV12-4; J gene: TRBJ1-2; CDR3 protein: CASSLDRGINYGYTF
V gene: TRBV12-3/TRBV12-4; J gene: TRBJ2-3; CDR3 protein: CASSPSYLDTQYF
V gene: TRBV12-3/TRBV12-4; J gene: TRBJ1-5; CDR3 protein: CASSFAGDNQPQHF
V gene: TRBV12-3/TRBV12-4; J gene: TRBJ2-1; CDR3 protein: CASSPRGGRFEQFF
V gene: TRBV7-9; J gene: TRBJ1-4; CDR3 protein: CASRPQGGNEKLFF
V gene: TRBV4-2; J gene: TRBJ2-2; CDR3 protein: CASRDRGRELFF